This T cell receptor (beta chain) comes out of a study of T cell responses to AZD1222 COVID-19 vaccine. Regarding the study as a whole: Targeting of unmutated variant regions was reportedly seen in nearly half of spike-specific TCRs. No day 14 peak samples; only post-peak repertoires were characterized. Among AZD1222 vaccinees, only 5 or 6 were seropositive at baseline.

This CDR3 is 16 amino acids long. Germline-derived CDR1 and CDR2 are LGHDT and YNNKEL (reference sequence). Deletions cut 4 bases from V and 0 bases from J, with 13 bases between. This table comes from immunoSEQ multiplex PCR, and its TCRdb copy is limited to in-frame clones, with some not included. The data contain 90,000 to 100,000 clones, approximately 84% of them seen just once; the ten biggest clones take up 13% to 15%. A word on this clone: Its antigen remains unknown.

The origin of this receptor is an adult who received the AZD1222 COVID-19 vaccine. The V gene is TRBV3-1 (or the pseudogene TRBV3-2), the J gene TRBJ1-3; D possibly corresponds to TRBD1 (6 bases). The sequencing here drew on peripheral blood, taken 28 days after the second AZD1222 dose. Here the CDR3 DNA reads TGTGCCAGCAGCCTCAGGGGTCGGAGCTCTGGAAACACCATATATTTT. This sequence encodes CASSLRGRSSGNTIYF.